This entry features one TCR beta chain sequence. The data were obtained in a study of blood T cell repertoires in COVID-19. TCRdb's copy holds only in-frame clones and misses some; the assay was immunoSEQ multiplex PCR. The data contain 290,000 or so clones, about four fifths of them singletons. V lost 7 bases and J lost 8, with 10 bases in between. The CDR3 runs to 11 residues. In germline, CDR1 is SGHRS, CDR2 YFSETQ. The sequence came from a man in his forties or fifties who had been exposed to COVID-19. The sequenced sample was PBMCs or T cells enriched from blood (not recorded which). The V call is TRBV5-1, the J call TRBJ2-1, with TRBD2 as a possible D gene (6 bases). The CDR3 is CASATGDEQFF. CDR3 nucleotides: TGCGCCAGCGCAACGGGGGATGAGCAGTTCTTC.